This note documents a single T cell receptor beta chain sequence. TCRdb keeps only in-frame clones here, not all; method: immunoSEQ multiplex PCR. The sample contains 250,000 or so clones, 70% of which appear only once. The V end was cut by 6 bases, the J end by 0 bases, with 11 bases between. CDR3 size: 14 residues. Germline V gives CDR1 SNHLY, CDR2 FYNNEI. The data are from a study of cytotoxic CD8 clonotypes in ibrutinib-treated CLL. V gene TRBV2 combines with J gene TRBJ1-1, with D maybe TRBD1 (6 bases). The TCR comes from a human donor with chronic lymphocytic leukemia. Here the sequenced sample was PBMCs, taken after 24 months of ibrutinib treatment. The CDR3 protein is CASREGGMNTEAFF. The CDR3 bases are TGTGCCAGCAGAGAGGGGGGGATGAACACTGAAGCTTTCTTT.